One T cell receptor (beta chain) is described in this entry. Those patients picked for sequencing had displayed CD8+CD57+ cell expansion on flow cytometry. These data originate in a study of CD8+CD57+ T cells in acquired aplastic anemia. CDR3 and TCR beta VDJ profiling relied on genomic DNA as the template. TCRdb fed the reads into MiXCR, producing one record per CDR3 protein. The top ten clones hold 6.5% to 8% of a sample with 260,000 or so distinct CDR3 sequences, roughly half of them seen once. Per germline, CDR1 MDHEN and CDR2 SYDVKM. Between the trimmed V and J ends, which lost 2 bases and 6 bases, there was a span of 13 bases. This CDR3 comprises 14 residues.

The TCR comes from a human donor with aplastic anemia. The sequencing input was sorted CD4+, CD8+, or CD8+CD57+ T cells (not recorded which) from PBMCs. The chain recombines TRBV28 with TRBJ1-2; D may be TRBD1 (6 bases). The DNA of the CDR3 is TGTGCCAGCAGTTTAGGGGGGCCGGGCCATGGCTACACCTTC. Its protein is CASSLGGPGHGYTF.